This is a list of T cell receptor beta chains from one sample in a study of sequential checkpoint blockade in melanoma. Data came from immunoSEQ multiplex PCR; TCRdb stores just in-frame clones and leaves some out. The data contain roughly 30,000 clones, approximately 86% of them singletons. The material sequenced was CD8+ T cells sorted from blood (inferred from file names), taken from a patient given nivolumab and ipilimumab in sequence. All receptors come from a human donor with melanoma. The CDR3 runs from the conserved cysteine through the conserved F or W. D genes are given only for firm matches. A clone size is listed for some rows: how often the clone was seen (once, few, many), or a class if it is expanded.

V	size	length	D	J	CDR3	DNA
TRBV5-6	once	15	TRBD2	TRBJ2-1	CASSSTSGIYNEQFF	TGTGCCAGCAGCTCCACTAGCGGGATCTACAATGAGCAGTTCTTC
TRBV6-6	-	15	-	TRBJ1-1	CASSFLYLLNTEAFF	TGTGCCAGCAGTTTCCTCTACTTACTGAACACTGAAGCTTTCTTT
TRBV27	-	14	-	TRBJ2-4	CASSSLDSKNIQYF	TGTGCCAGCAGTTCCCTGGACAGTAAAAACATTCAGTACTTC
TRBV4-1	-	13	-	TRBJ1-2	CASSQTVNYGYTF	TGCGCCAGCAGCCAGACAGTTAACTATGGCTACACCTTC
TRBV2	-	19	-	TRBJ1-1	CAPSVPGQGGYLKNTEAFF	TGTGCCCCCAGCGTCCCAGGGCAAGGAGGGTATCTTAAGAACACTGAAGCTTTCTTT
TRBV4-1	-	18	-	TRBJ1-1	CASSQDPGTRSMNTEAFF	TGCGCCAGCAGCCAAGATCCCGGGACAAGGAGCATGAACACTGAAGCTTTCTTT
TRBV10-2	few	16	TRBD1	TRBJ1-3	CASSEPGQPSGNTIYF	TGCGCCAGCAGTGAGCCGGGACAGCCCTCTGGAAACACCATATATTTT
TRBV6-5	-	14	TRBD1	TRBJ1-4	CASSYRGLSEKLFF	TGTGCCAGCAGTTACAGGGGGCTGAGCGAAAAACTGTTTTTT
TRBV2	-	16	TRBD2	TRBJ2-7	CASSAPGLAGLWEQYF	TGTGCCAGCAGTGCACCGGGACTAGCGGGCCTGTGGGAGCAGTACTTC
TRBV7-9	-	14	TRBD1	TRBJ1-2	CASEGTDRLGGYTF	TGTGCCAGCGAGGGGACAGACCGGCTCGGGGGCTACACCTTC
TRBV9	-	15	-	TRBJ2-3	CASSVATGDSATQYF	TGTGCCAGCAGCGTAGCTACGGGGGACTCAGCTACGCAGTATTTT
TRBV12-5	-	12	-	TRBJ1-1	CASASDSGLAFF	TGTGCTAGTGCCTCGGACTCTGGGCTAGCTTTCTTT
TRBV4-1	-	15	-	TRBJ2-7	CASSQAGGWSYEQYF	TGCGCCAGCAGCCAAGCGGGGGGCTGGAGCTACGAGCAGTACTTC
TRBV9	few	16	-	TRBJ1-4	CASSVGRTRLDEKLFF	TGTGCCAGCAGCGTAGGACGGACTCGTCTTGATGAAAAACTGTTTTTT
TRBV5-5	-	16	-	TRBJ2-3	CASSLPLAGGTDTQYF	TGTGCCAGCAGCCTCCCCTTGGCGGGCGGCACAGATACGCAGTATTTT
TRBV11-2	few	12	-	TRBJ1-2	CASSLLHYGYTF	TGTGCCAGCAGCCTCCTTCACTATGGCTACACCTTC
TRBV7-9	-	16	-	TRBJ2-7	CASSLDRQASSYEQYF	TGTGCCAGCAGCTTAGACAGGCAGGCTAGCTCCTACGAGCAGTACTTC
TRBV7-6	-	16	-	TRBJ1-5	CASSFSAGPARQPQHF	TGTGCCAGCAGCTTCAGTGCAGGGCCCGCAAGGCAGCCCCAGCATTTT
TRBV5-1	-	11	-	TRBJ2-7	CASSPGAGQYF	TGCGCCAGCAGCCCTGGGGCTGGGCAGTACTTC
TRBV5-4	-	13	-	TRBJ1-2	CASSLDATIVYTF	TGTGCCAGCAGCTTGGACGCGACTATAGTCTACACCTTC
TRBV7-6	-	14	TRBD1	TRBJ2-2	CASSWGQDTGELFF	TGTGCCAGCAGCTGGGGACAGGACACCGGGGAGCTGTTTTTT
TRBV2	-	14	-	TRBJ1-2	CASSEGQPLYGYTF	TGTGCCAGCAGTGAAGGACAGCCGCTTTATGGCTACACCTTC
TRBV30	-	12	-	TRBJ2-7	CAWSVTVEWQYF	TGTGCCTGGAGTGTAACAGTTGAATGGCAGTACTTC
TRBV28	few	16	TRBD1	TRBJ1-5	CASSPDRRRSNQPQHF	TGTGCCAGCAGTCCGGACAGGCGCCGTAGCAATCAGCCCCAGCATTTT
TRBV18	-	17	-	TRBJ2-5	CASSPKRAGTSQETQYF	TGTGCCAGCTCACCAAAGAGGGCAGGCACCTCCCAAGAGACCCAGTACTTC
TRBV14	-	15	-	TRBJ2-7	CASSQDQGLSYEQYF	TGTGCCAGCAGCCAAGATCAGGGCCTCTCCTACGAGCAGTACTTC
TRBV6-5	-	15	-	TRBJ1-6	CASSYLDSHNSPLHF	TGTGCCAGCAGTTACTTGGACAGCCATAATTCACCCCTCCACTTT
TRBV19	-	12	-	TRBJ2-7	CASSIPGVEQYF	TGTGCCAGTAGTATTCCAGGGGTCGAGCAGTACTTC
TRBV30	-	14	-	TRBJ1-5	CAWSVRGWGQPQHF	TGTGCCTGGAGTGTAAGAGGGTGGGGTCAGCCCCAGCATTTT
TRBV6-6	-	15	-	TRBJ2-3	CASSYVILATDTQYF	TGTGCCAGCAGTTACGTGATACTAGCCACAGATACGCAGTATTTT
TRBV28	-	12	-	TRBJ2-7	CASSFRGYEQYF	TGTGCCAGCAGTTTCCGGGGATACGAGCAGTACTTC
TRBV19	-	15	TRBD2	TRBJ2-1	CATSPLAGSINEQFF	TGTGCAACAAGCCCCCTAGCGGGATCAATCAATGAGCAGTTCTTC
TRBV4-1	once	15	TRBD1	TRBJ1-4	CASSAAGTENEKLFF	TGCGCCAGCAGCGCGGCCGGGACAGAAAATGAAAAACTGTTTTTT
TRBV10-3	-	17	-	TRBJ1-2	CAISEEFGSLSNYGYTF	TGTGCCATCAGTGAGGAGTTTGGTTCCCTTTCTAACTATGGCTACACCTTC
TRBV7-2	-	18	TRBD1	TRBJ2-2	CASSLPLAGTGVVRELFF	TGTGCCAGCAGCTTACCCCTGGCCGGGACAGGGGTCGTCCGGGAGCTGTTTTTT
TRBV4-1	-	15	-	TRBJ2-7	CASSPMRVAAYEQYF	TGCGCCAGCAGCCCAATGAGAGTAGCAGCCTACGAGCAGTACTTC
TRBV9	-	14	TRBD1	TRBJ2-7	CASSVTGIAYEQYF	TGTGCCAGCAGCGTGACAGGGATCGCCTACGAGCAGTACTTC
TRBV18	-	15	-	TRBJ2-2	CASSPSGSATGELFF	TGTGCCAGCTCCCCCTCGGGTTCGGCAACCGGGGAGCTGTTTTTT
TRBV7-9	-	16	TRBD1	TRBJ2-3	CASSLGTGGAADTQYF	TGTGCCAGCAGCTTAGGGACAGGGGGCGCGGCAGATACGCAGTATTTT
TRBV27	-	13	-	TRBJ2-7	CASSYSVSNEQYF	TGTGCCAGCAGTTACTCGGTTAGTAACGAGCAGTACTTC
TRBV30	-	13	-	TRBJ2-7	CAWTAGQSYEQYF	TGTGCCTGGACCGCAGGACAGTCCTACGAGCAGTACTTC
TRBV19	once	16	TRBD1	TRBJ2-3	CASSPVPGQGPDTQYF	TGTGCCAGTAGTCCGGTCCCGGGACAGGGACCAGATACGCAGTATTTT
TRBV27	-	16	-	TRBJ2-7	CASSFSLLEGSYEQYF	TGTGCCAGCAGTTTCTCCCTCCTGGAGGGTTCCTACGAGCAGTACTTC
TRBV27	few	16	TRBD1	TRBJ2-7	CASKETIGQGSYEQYF	TGTGCCAGCAAGGAGACGATTGGACAGGGAAGCTACGAGCAGTACTTC
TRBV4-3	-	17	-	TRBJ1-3	CASSQASGGYSGNTIYF	TGCGCCAGCAGCCAAGCCTCCGGGGGGTACTCTGGAAACACCATATATTTT
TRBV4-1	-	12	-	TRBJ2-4	CASSPYSNIQYF	TGCGCCAGCAGCCCGTACAGTAACATTCAGTACTTC
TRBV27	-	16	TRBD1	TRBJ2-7	CASSSSSGTVTYEQYF	TGTGCCAGCAGTTCAAGTTCCGGGACAGTGACCTACGAGCAGTACTTC
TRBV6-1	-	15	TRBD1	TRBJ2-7	CASSGPGQATYEQYF	TGTGCCAGCAGTGGGCCGGGACAGGCTACCTACGAGCAGTACTTC
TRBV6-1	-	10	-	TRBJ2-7	CASNGYEQYF	TGTGCCAGCAACGGGTACGAGCAGTACTTC
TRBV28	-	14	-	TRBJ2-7	CASRNRVDTYEQYF	TGTGCCAGCAGAAACAGGGTCGACACCTACGAGCAGTACTTC
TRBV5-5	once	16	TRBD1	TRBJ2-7	CASSGGQALPPHEQYF	TGTGCCAGCAGCGGGGGACAGGCTCTCCCCCCCCACGAGCAGTACTTC
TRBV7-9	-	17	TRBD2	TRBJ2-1	CASRGTSGRSVRDEQFF	TGTGCCAGCAGGGGGACTAGCGGGAGATCAGTCCGGGATGAGCAGTTCTTC
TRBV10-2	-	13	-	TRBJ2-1	CASSEAHRTEQFF	TGCGCCAGCAGTGAGGCCCACAGGACTGAGCAGTTCTTC
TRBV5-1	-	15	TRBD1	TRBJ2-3	CASSLGDSRTDTQYF	TGCGCCAGCAGCTTGGGGGACAGTCGCACAGATACGCAGTATTTT
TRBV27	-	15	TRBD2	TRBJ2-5	CASIGIAGGGETQYF	TGTGCCAGCATTGGGATAGCGGGAGGGGGAGAGACCCAGTACTTC
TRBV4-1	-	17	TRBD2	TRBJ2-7	CASSQGTSGGPSYEQYF	TGCGCCAGCAGCCAGGGGACTAGCGGGGGGCCCTCCTACGAGCAGTACTTC